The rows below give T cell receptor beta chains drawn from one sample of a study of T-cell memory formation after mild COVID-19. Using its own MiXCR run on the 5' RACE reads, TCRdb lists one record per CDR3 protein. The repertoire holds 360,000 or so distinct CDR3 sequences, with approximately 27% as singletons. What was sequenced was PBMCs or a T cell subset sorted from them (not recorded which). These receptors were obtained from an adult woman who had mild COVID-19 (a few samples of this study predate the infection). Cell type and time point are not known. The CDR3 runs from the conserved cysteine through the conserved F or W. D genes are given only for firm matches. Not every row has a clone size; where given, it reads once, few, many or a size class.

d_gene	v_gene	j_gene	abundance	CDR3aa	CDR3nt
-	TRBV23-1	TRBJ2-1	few	CASSLPPVVYNEQFF	TGCGCCAGCAGTCTCCCTCCGGTGGTCTACAATGAGCAGTTCTTC
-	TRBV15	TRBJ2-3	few	CATSRDLPSGNTQYF	TGTGCCACCAGCAGAGATCTTCCCTCGGGTAATACGCAGTATTTT
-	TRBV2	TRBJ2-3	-	CASSPRLSSTDTQYF	TGTGCCAGCAGTCCCAGACTCTCCTCCACAGATACGCAGTATTTT
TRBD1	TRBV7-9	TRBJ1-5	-	CASSTEDRGQPQHF	TGTGCCAGCAGCACCGAGGACAGGGGCCAGCCCCAGCATTTT
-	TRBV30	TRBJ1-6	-	CAWSGNSPLHF	TGTGCCTGGAGTGGGAATTCACCCCTCCACTTT
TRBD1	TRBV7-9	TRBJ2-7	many	CASSSDRTYEQYF	TGTGCCAGCAGCTCGGACAGGACCTACGAGCAGTACTTC
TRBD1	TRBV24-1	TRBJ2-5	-	CATSERDRGLQETQYF	TGTGCCACCAGTGAAAGGGACAGGGGGCTTCAAGAGACCCAGTACTTC
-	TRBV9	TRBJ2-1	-	CASSSTGLRDEQFF	TGTGCCAGCAGCTCGACGGGTCTTCGGGATGAGCAGTTCTTC
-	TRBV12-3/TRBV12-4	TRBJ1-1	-	CASSLDGGNTEAFF	TGTGCCAGCAGTTTAGATGGTGGGAACACTGAAGCTTTCTTT
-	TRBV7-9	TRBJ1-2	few	CASSLERAGYTF	TGTGCCAGCAGCTTAGAAAGGGCTGGCTACACCTTC
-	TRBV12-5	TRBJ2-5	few	CASGLVETKTQYF	TGTGCTAGTGGTTTGGTAGAGACAAAGACCCAGTACTTC
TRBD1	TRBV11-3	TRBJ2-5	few	CASSPTSGTGEETQYF	TGTGCCAGCAGCCCCACCTCCGGGACAGGAGAAGAGACCCAGTACTTC
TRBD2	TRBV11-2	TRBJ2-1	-	CASSFRDRGGDEQFF	TGTGCCAGCAGCTTCCGGGACCGGGGGGGCGATGAGCAGTTCTTC
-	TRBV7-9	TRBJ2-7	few	CASSRDRALLYEQYF	TGTGCCAGCAGCCGGGACCGCGCCCTACTTTACGAGCAGTACTTC
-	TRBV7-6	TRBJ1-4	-	CASSLEGFVNEKLFF	TGTGCCAGCAGCTTAGAGGGTTTCGTTAATGAAAAACTGTTTTTT
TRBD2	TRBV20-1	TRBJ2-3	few	CSAGGPDTQYF	TGCAGCGCGGGGGGGCCAGATACGCAGTATTTT
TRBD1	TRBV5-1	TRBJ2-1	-	CASSMTQGHEQFF	TGCGCCAGCAGCATGACACAGGGGCATGAGCAGTTCTTC
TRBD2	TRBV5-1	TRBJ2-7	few	CASSLEVAGTLYEQYF	TGCGCCAGCAGCTTGGAGGTAGCGGGAACTCTTTACGAGCAGTACTTC
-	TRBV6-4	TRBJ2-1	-	CASSESAGYNEQFF	TGTGCCAGCAGTGAGTCGGCAGGGTACAACGAGCAGTTCTTC
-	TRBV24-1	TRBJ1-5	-	CATSDGGLVQPQHF	TGTGCCACCAGTGATGGGGGACTTGTTCAGCCCCAGCATTTT
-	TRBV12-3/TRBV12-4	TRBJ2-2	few	CASRGLYTGELFF	TGTGCCAGCAGGGGACTCTACACCGGGGAGCTGTTTTTT
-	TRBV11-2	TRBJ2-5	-	CASSLGVLTQETQYF	TGTGCCAGCAGCTTAGGGGTTCTTACCCAAGAGACCCAGTACTTC
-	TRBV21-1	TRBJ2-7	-	CASSKFGQIYEQYF	TGTGCCAGCAGCAAATTCGGACAGATCTACGAGCAGTACTTC
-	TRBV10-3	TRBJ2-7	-	CAVLGTESSYEQYF	TGTGCCGTGCTCGGGACGGAGAGCTCCTACGAGCAGTACTTC
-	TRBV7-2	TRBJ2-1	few	CASSRGSGEQFF	TGTGCCAGCAGCCGGGGGTCTGGTGAGCAGTTCTTC
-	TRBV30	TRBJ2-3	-	CAWSGRGADTQYF	TGTGCCTGGAGTGGCAGGGGCGCAGATACGCAGTATTTT
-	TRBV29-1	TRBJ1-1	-	CSGNRYTEAFF	TGCAGCGGAAACCGGTACACTGAAGCTTTCTTT
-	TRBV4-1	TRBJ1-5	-	CASSQDNQPQHF	TGCGCCAGCAGCCAGGACAATCAGCCCCAGCATTTT
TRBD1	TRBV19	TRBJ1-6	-	CAASGQGDSPLHF	TGTGCTGCCTCGGGACAGGGAGATTCACCCCTCCACTTT
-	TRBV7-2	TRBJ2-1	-	CASSLDQGGQFF	TGTGCCAGCAGCTTAGACCAGGGGGGGCAGTTCTTC
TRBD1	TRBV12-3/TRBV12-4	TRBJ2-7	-	CASTPRGTGGYEQYF	TGTGCCAGCACTCCCAGAGGGACAGGGGGCTACGAGCAGTACTTC
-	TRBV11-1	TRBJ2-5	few	CASSLAGGHQETQYF	TGTGCCAGCAGCTTAGCGGGAGGACATCAAGAGACCCAGTACTTC
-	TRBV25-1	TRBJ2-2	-	CASSDRSGLTGELFF	TGTGCCAGCAGTGATAGGTCAGGACTCACCGGGGAGCTGTTTTTT